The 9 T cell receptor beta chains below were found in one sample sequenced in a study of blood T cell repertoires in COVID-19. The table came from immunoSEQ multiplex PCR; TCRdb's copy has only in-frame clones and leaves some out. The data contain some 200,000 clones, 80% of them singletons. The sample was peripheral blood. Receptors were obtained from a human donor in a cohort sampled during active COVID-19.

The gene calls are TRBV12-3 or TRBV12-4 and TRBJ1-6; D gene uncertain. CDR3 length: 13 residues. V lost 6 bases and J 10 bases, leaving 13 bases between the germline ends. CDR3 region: CASRFETGSPLHF. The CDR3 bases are TGTGCCAGCAGGTTCGAGACTGGGTCACCCCTCCACTTT.

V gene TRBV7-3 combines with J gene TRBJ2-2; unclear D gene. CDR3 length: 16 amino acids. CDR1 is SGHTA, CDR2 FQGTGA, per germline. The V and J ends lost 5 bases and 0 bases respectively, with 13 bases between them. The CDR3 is CASSHLLGSNTGELFF. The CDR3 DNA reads TGTGCCAGCAGCCACCTCCTCGGGTCGAACACCGGGGAGCTGTTTTTT.

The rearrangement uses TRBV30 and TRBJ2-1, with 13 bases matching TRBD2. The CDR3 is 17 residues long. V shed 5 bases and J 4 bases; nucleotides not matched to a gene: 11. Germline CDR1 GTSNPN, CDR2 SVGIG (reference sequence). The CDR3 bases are TGTGCCTGGGGGATCCTGGGGACTAGCGGGGATTACAATGAGCAGTTCTTC. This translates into CAWGILGTSGDYNEQFF.

DNA for the CDR3: TGCGCCAGCGTGGCGGGCGCCACAAACACTGAAGCTTTCTTT. Translation gives CASVAGATNTEAFF. This rearrangement joins TRBV5-1 to TRBJ1-1; D gene unclear. Germline assignment: CDR1 SGHRS and CDR2 YFSETQ. V shed 7 bases and J shed 2 bases, with 15 bases lying between them. The CDR3 runs to 14 residues.

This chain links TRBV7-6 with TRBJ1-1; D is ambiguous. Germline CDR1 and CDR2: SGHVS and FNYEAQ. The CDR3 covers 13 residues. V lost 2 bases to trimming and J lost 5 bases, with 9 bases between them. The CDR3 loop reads CASSLSAATEAFF. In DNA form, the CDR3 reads TGTGCCAGCAGCTTATCCGCGGCGACTGAAGCTTTCTTT.

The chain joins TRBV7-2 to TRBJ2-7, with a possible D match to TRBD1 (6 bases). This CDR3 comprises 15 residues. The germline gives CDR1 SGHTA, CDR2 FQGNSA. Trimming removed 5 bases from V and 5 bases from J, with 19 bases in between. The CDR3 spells CASSLNRALPDEQYF. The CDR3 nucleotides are TGTGCCAGCAGCCTTAACAGGGCCCTACCGGACGAGCAGTACTTC. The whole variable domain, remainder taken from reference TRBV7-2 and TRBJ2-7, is GAGVSQSPSNKVTEKGKDVELRCDPISGHTALYWYRQSLGQGLEFLIYFQGNSAPDKSGLPSDRFSAERTGGSVSTLTIQRTQQEDSAVYLCASSLNRALPDEQYFGPGTRLTVT.

CDR3 sequence: CASSTVPGHSSTDTQYF. CDR3 coding DNA: TGTGCCAGTAGTACGGTCCCGGGACATTCCAGCACAGATACGCAGTATTTT. This sequence joins TRBV19 and TRBJ2-3, with D maybe TRBD1 (6 bases). The CDR3 runs 17 residues. Germline V gene data show CDR1 as LNHDA and CDR2 as SQIVND (reference sequence). The V gene lost 4 bases and the J gene lost 0 bases, with 17 bases spanning the gap.

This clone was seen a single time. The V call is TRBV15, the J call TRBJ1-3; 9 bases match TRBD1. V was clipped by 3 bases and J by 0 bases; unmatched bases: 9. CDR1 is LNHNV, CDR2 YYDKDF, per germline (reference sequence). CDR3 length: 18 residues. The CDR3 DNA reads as TGTGCCACCAGCAGCCAACGACAGGGGGAGAGCTCTGGAAACACCATATATTTT. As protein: CATSSQRQGESSGNTIYF. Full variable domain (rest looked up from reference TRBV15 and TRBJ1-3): DAMVIQNPRYQVTQFGKPVTLSCSQTLNHNVMYWYQQKSSQAPKLLFHYYDKDFNNEADTPDNFQSRRPNTSFCFLDIRSPGLGDTAMYLCATSSQRQGESSGNTIYFGEGSWLTVV.

The CDR3: CASSWGWALTHNEQFF. CDR3 nucleotides: TGCGCCAGCAGCTGGGGCTGGGCTCTTACCCACAATGAGCAGTTCTTC. The J gene is TRBJ2-1, the V gene TRBV5-1; maybe TRBD1 (5 bases). This CDR3 has 16 residues. V was pared by 3 bases and J by 5 bases, with 18 bases between. Germline loops: CDR1 SGHRS, CDR2 YFSETQ.